This T cell receptor beta chain was sequenced in a study of blood T cell repertoires in COVID-19. Study details: Material from acute and convalescent COVID-19 was sourced from the United States, Italy and Spain. PBMCs, B-cell-depleted T cells, or T cells provided the cDNA or gDNA that made up the material.

As originally analysed: Reference gene primer amplification gave nucleated cell count estimates. Sequencing was performed with immunoSEQ multiplex PCR; in TCRdb, only in-frame clones are kept and a portion is missing. D and trimming come from the DNA, and the V and J calls and clone size come from that table. Here the sample spans about 55,000 clones, roughly four fifths being singletons. Sequences were obtained from peripheral blood. The sequence derives from a woman aged 55-75 years with acute or convalescent COVID-19.

CDR3 protein: CATALQGALTDTQYF. The CDR3 nucleotides read TGTGCCACCGCTTTACAGGGGGCTCTGACAGATACGCAGTATTTT. The V call is TRBV2, the J call TRBJ2-3; 9 positions match TRBD1. Germline CDR1 and CDR2: SNHLY and FYNNEI. Trimming at V came to 10 bases and at J to 3 bases, leaving 11 bases not matched to a gene. CDR3 length: 15 amino acids.